One TCR beta chain is described in this entry. Antigen: not known. Reverse transcription of all isolated RNA meant that expressed TCRB transcripts were sequenced. Each sample of naive, central memory or regulatory T cells had, on average, about 3.6 million reads. Only in-frame clones appear in the TCRdb table, and some are missing; sequencing was by immunoSEQ multiplex PCR. In the table there are about 240,000 clones, more than 11% of which are singletons. This sample is drawn from a study of beta chain features in type 1 diabetes. Isolation of CD4+ naive, central memory, regulatory and stem cell-like memory cells was achieved by sorting via CD45RO/CCR7/CD25/CD127/CD95/CD27. The study's findings and limits: Type 1 diabetes patients showed a moderate but significant shortening of TCRB CDR3s in all four CD4+ subsets.

Germline values: CDR1 MNHNS, CDR2 SASEGT. The CDR3 covers 15 residues. V shed 6 bases, J shed 4 bases, and the junction held 7 bases outside the gene matches. This clonotype originated in a man aged 30-40 years with type 1 diabetes. The sample comprised naive CD4+ T cells from blood. The gene calls are TRBV6-1 and TRBJ1-4; TRBD1 matches at 8 bases. CDR3 amino acids: CASSVTGVINEKLFF. The CDR3 nucleotides read TGTGCCAGCAGCGTGACAGGGGTGATTAATGAAAAACTGTTTTTT.